This T cell receptor beta chain was recovered during a study of T cells after posttransplantation cyclophosphamide (dated by TCRdb to the mid-2010s). Some background on the complete study: Using TRB sequencing, the study followed how the T cell repertoire rebuilt after myeloablative bone marrow transplantation with posttransplantation cyclophosphamide given as GVHD prophylaxis. Samples from roughly 35 PTCy-treated patients, along with samples from roughly 15 of their related bone marrow donors, underwent antigen receptor sequencing. TRB sequencing was performed on blood from all 34 PTCy patients with 1-year posttransplant specimens. In 3 patients, TRB sequencing was also performed on up to roughly 3 more blood samples taken 2 to 5.2 years after transplant, and in 4 patients, pretransplant blood was also TRB-sequenced. Because TRA and TRB clonality correlated tightly in roughly nine samples, the subsequent TCR analyses were limited to TRB only. Public TRB sequences were searched against a database of over 3,000 sequences associated with responses to pathogens, tumor antigens, self-antigens and alloantigens.

The sample's treatment or condition label, decoded: high-dose cyclophosphamide on days +3 and +4 as single-agent GVHD prophylaxis. PTCy patients received busulfan and fludarabine conditioning, a related or unrelated marrow graft, and cyclophosphamide on days +3 and +4. PTCy-treated patients came from a prospective multi-institutional clinical trial. Peripheral blood and bone marrow mononuclear cells were isolated by Ficoll-Hypaque density centrifugation and were cryopreserved. Here is what the overall study found, with its caveats: Across 45 patients, recipient CMV seropositivity and CMV reactivation were highly associated with TRB clonality; PTCy diversity was similar to CNI/methotrexate controls. Donor-recipient similarity was low at 1-2 months but increased during the first year, and donor CD8+ memory clones often dominated later blood repertoires. The TRB repertoires of T cells infiltrating skin or GI tract showed only limited overlap with the TRB repertoires of T cells in blood.

TRB sequencing used genomic DNA with the immunoSEQ assay at survey resolution or the hsTCRB kit. Concerning the study's data processing: Initial read processing used immunoSEQ software, and repertoire analyses used the LymphoSeq R package. Clonality was computed as 1 minus normalized Shannon entropy, and a Gini coefficient was also calculated for each TRB dataset. To infer phenotypes in unsorted samples, TRB sequences from sorted subsets of the recipient or donor were mapped onto the unsorted samples of the same recipient. Drawn from immuneACCESS, this table holds only the in-frame rearrangements with V and J called that TCRdb kept. Clones are partly lost; checked studies trace under half to an unresolved V gene and leave the rest unexplained. Clone size and the V and J calls come from that table; the DNA yielded D and trimming. This sample gives around 12,000 clones in total; under 2.5% of them show up just once. The ten largest clones take up less than 20% of the sample.

The germline V gene (reference sequence) sets CDR1 to LNHNV and CDR2 to YYDKDF. Including the terminal cysteine and phenylalanine, the CDR3 comprises 14 residues. Just the 42-base CDR3 DNA is kept, in frame starting at base 1. V ends up 6 bases short and J 2 bases short, with an unmatched junction base count of 4. This clone was observed a few times. Its cognate antigen has yet to be identified. No base quality information exists; no much larger clone differs at one position. Source: PBMCs, taken after allogeneic stem cell transplant with posttransplant cyclophosphamide. The sequence derives from a male patient aged 25-45 years who received an allogeneic stem cell transplant from a related donor, was CMV-positive, and had no GVHD. Because of the transplant, the T cells may be the graft donor's rather than the patient's own. The V gene is TRBV15 and the J gene is TRBJ2-1, with 7 central nucleotides matching TRBD2. The nucleotide sequence is TGTGCCACCAGAAGGGAGGGCCCCTACAATGAGCAGTTCTTC. Its protein reads: CATRREGPYNEQFF.